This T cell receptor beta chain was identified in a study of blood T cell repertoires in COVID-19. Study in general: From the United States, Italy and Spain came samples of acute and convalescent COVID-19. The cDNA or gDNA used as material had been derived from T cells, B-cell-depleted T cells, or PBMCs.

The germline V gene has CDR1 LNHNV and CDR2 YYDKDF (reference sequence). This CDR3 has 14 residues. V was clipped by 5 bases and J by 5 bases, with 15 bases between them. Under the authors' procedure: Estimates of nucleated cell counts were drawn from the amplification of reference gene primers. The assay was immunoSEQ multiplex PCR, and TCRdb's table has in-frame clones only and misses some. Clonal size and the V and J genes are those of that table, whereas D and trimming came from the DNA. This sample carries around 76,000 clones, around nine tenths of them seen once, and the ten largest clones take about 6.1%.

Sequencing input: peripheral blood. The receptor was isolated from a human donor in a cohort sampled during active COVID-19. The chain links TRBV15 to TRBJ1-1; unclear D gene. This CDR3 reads CATSLTGLRTEAFF. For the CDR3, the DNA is TGTGCCACCAGCCTAACGGGTTTGAGGACTGAAGCTTTCTTT.